Presented here are 12 T cell receptor beta chains from one specimen sequenced in a study of T cell responses to AZD1222 COVID-19 vaccine. TCRdb's copy holds only in-frame clones and misses some; the assay was immunoSEQ multiplex PCR. The sample records roughly 140,000 clones, 85% to 95% being singletons. Sequenced material: peripheral blood, taken 28 days after the second AZD1222 dose. The source of these receptors is an adult who received the AZD1222 COVID-19 vaccine.

This sequence joins TRBV28 and TRBJ1-1; the D gene is possibly TRBD1 (5 bases). Per the germline V gene, CDR1 is MDHEN and CDR2 is SYDVKM. The CDR3 sequence is 12 residues long. Trimming took 5 bases from V and 4 from J, leaving 8 bases between them. The CDR3, as DNA: TGTGCCAGCAGTATAACAGGCACTGAAGCTTTCTTT. As protein: CASSITGTEAFF.

The rearrangement joins TRBV18 to TRBJ2-3; no clear D gene. V lost 3 bases and J 2 bases, leaving 6 bases between the germline ends. CDR1 and CDR2 (germline): KGHSH, LQKENI. The CDR3 runs to 13 residues. The CDR3, as DNA: TGTGCCAGCTCACCCGAGTCCACAGATACGCAGTATTTT. Amino acid sequence: CASSPESTDTQYF.

The chain uses TRBV4-3 and TRBJ2-2, with D unresolved. CDR1 LGHNA and CDR2 YSLEER come from the germline V gene. V lost 2 bases to trimming and J lost 0 bases, with 10 bases between them. CDR3 length: 16 amino acids. The CDR3 loop is CASSQTVLSNTGELFF. CDR3 DNA sequence: TGCGCCAGCAGCCAAACCGTACTATCGAACACCGGGGAGCTGTTTTTT.

The J gene is TRBJ1-1, the V gene TRBV2, with 7 bases lining up with TRBD1. This CDR3 spans 15 amino acids. CDR1 and CDR2 (germline): SNHLY, FYNNEI. J lost 1 base, V lost 6 bases, and 8 bases had no gene match. The CDR3: CASRRRQGPNTEAFF. CDR3 nucleotides: TGTGCCAGCAGACGTAGACAGGGCCCGAACACTGAAGCTTTCTTT.

The chain combines TRBV18 with TRBJ2-3, with D possibly matching TRBD2 (7 bases). The germline CDR1 and CDR2 sequences are KGHSH and LQKENI. Deletions cut 0 bases from V and 4 bases from J, with 20 bases between. The CDR3 length is 18 residues. The CDR3 spells CASSPPVGGLNGADTQYF. The CDR3, as DNA: TGTGCCAGCTCACCACCGGTGGGGGGGCTCAACGGAGCAGATACGCAGTATTTT. Complete variable domain (other parts from reference TRBV18 and TRBJ2-3): NAGVMQNPRHLVRRRGQEARLRCSPMKGHSHVYWYRQLPEEGLKFMVYLQKENIIDESGMPKERFSAEFPKEGPSILRIQQVVRGDSAAYFCASSPPVGGLNGADTQYFGPGTRLTVL.

V is TRBV18 and J is TRBJ2-1, with 9 positions matching TRBD2. The length of the CDR3 is 16 residues. Germline CDR1 and CDR2: KGHSH and LQKENI. Trimming at V came to 4 bases and at J to 7 bases, leaving 11 bases not matched to a gene. In nucleotides, the CDR3 is TGTGCCAGCTCACTACTTGACCTAGCGGGACGGAATGAGCAGTTCTTC. This encodes CASSLLDLAGRNEQFF.

The gene calls are TRBV28 and TRBJ1-5, with D possibly matching TRBD1 (6 bases). The germline V gene has CDR1 MDHEN and CDR2 SYDVKM. The germline V and J ends were trimmed by 10 bases and 4 bases, with 11 bases remaining between them. The CDR3 loop spans 12 amino acids. The CDR3 protein is CAIQGQNQPQHF. The CDR3 DNA is TGTGCCATACAAGGACAGAATCAGCCCCAGCATTTT. Supplemented by reference TRBV28 and TRBJ1-5, the full variable domain reads DVKVTQSSRYLVKRTGEKVFLECVQDMDHENMFWYRQDPGLGLRLIYFSYDVKMKEKGDIPEGYSVSREKKERFSLILESASTNQTSMYLCAIQGQNQPQHFGDGTRLSIL.

This chain links TRBV28 with TRBJ1-2; weak D call: TRBD1 (6 bases). Trimming shortened V by 2 bases and J by 8 bases, and 18 bases separated the two germline ends. The CDR3 extends over 15 amino acids. Germline CDR1 MDHEN, CDR2 SYDVKM. For the CDR3, the DNA is TGTGCCAGCAGTTTAGTCGGACAGTTCTTGACGGGCTACACCTTC. Encoded protein: CASSLVGQFLTGYTF.

As DNA, the CDR3 is TGTGCCAGTCTAACGTCATTTGGGACCAACTATGGCTACACCTTC. Its protein product is CASLTSFGTNYGYTF. V usage is TRBV19 and J usage is TRBJ1-2; a weak D match, TRBD1 (5 bases). CDR3 length equals 15 residues. The V and J ends lost 8 bases and 2 bases respectively, with 18 bases between them. The germline V gene has CDR1 LNHDA and CDR2 SQIVND (reference sequence).

The genes are TRBV5-6 and TRBJ1-3; weak D call: TRBD1 (6 bases). Germline CDR1 SGHDT, CDR2 YYEEEE. CDR3 length equals 15 residues. Trimming removed 1 base at V and 0 bases at J, with 8 bases between. In DNA form, the CDR3 reads TGTGCCAGCAGCTTGACAGGGTTCTCTGGAAACACCATATATTTT. Encoded protein: CASSLTGFSGNTIYF.

The chain uses TRBV27 and TRBJ2-1, with TRBD1 identical over 11 bases. CDR1 and CDR2 (germline): MNHEY, SMNVEV (reference sequence). The CDR3 totals 14 residues. The V and J ends lost 11 bases and 9 bases, in that order; junction bases with no gene match: 12. CDR3 region: CAVRGGQGVGEQFF. DNA of the CDR3: TGTGCCGTAAGGGGGGGACAGGGGGTCGGTGAGCAGTTCTTC.

The chain links TRBV3-1 (or the pseudogene TRBV3-2) to TRBJ1-2; D remains unclear. The CDR3 consists of 13 residues. CDR1 is LGHDT, CDR2 YNNKEL, per germline (reference sequence). Trimming shortened V by 0 bases and J by 6 bases, and 8 bases separated the two germline ends. The DNA for the CDR3 is TGTGCCAGCAGCCAAGAGGCCGGGAATGGCTACACCTTC. Its translation is CASSQEAGNGYTF.